This paragraph covers one T cell receptor (beta chain) sequence. This specimen comes from a study of CD8 T cells in Susac syndrome. RNA was extracted with the RNeasy kit, and a quantity of 0.5 to 1 ug was reverse transcribed using random hexamers. TCRdb re-analysed the immunoSEQ multiplex PCR reads in MiXCR, keeping a single row per CDR3 protein. The table shows under 200,000 distinct CDR3 sequences, with approximately 95% occurring only once. Trimming removed 7 bases from V and 1 base from J, with 23 bases in between. Germline CDR1 reads SNHLY; CDR2 reads FYNNEI. The CDR3 is 18 residues long. Matched for age and sex, the controls were healthy donors. The TEMRA cells underwent FACS enrichment, while the CD8+ and CD4+ T cells underwent negative isolation.

The sample consisted of CD4+ T cells from PBMCs. The TCR comes from a human donor in good health. The chain is built from TRBV2 and TRBJ1-5, with D maybe TRBD1 (5 bases). For the CDR3, the DNA is TGTGCCAGCAACGCTTGGGGCCTTAAGGACCACAGCAATCAGCCCCAGCATTTT. Protein: CASNAWGLKDHSNQPQHF.